This entry describes one TCR beta chain. The germline gives CDR1 MGHRA, CDR2 YSYEKL. The CDR3 covers 15 residues. After removal of 1 base from V and 6 bases from J, the junction contained 2 bases not matched to a gene. These data come from a study of blood T cells in healthy people across ages. Through a sample-barcoded 5' primer and a J-beta primer mix, a second PCR was run for roughly 6 to 12 cycles. TCRdb analysed the 5' RACE reads with MiXCR anew, one entry per CDR3 protein. This sample carries around 820,000 distinct CDR3 sequences, roughly 25% of them seen once, and the ten largest clones take roughly 3.8%. These data are also associated with another study on T cells of mothers and their children.

The chain combines TRBV4-1 with TRBJ2-3; 12 nucleotides align to TRBD2. The sample was blood. The clonotype was recovered from a boy between 10 and 17 years old in good health. CDR3 in amino acids: CASSQAGTSGDTQYF. The CDR3 DNA follows: TGCGCCAGCAGCCAAGCCGGGACTAGCGGGGATACGCAGTATTTT.